Listed here are 18 T cell receptor beta chains from one sample, sequenced in a study of T cells in Graves' hyperthyroidism and ophthalmopathy. TCR beta CDR3 region amplification was performed from RNA transcripts. RT-PCR in the first round (using the HTBI primer set) targeted the TCR CDR3. TCRdb processed the multiplex PCR reads anew with MiXCR; each CDR3 protein has one entry. The table has under 400,000 distinct CDR3 sequences, about 25% seen once; the top ten hold 73%. The sequencing sample was made of blood. The source of these receptors is a man aged 45-65 years with Graves' hyperthyroidism.

The gene calls are TRBV19 and TRBJ2-1; D is possibly TRBD2 (6 bases). Looked up from germline, CDR1 is LNHDA and CDR2 is SQIVND (reference sequence). The V gene lost 3 bases and the J gene lost 0 bases, with 15 bases spanning the gap. This CDR3 has 17 residues. CDR3 amino acids: CASSMGSGFFSYNEQFF. The CDR3 nucleotides are TGTGCCAGTAGTATGGGTAGCGGATTCTTCTCCTACAATGAGCAGTTCTTC.

Ten or more counts support this clonotype. The V and J genes are TRBV27 and TRBJ2-3, with D perhaps matching TRBD2 (6 bases). Trimming took off 6 bases at V and 4 bases at J, with 11 bases between the two ends. Looked up from germline, CDR1 is MNHEY and CDR2 is SMNVEV (reference sequence). The CDR3 runs to 13 residues. CDR3 region: CASRPRRADTQYF. DNA of the CDR3: TGTGCCAGCAGGCCGAGGAGGGCAGATACGCAGTATTTT.

This clonotype was detected only a few times. This chain uses TRBV12-5 with TRBJ2-1; TRBD2 is a possible D gene (5 bases). Looked up from germline, CDR1 is LGHNT and CDR2 is FRNRAP. CDR3 length equals 15 residues. Between the trimmed V and J ends, which lost 3 bases and 8 bases, there was a span of 17 bases. The CDR3 loop is CASGFSASLNDEQFF. The CDR3 DNA sequence: TGTGCTAGTGGTTTTTCGGCTAGCCTGAACGATGAGCAGTTCTTC.

This chain links TRBV2 with TRBJ1-6; 8 bases align to TRBD1. V was clipped by 7 bases and J by 4 bases; unmatched bases: 3. Germline V gene sequence: CDR1 SNHLY, CDR2 FYNNEI. This CDR3 region has 14 residues. The CDR3 DNA follows: TGTGCCAGCACCACAGGGGGATATAATTCACCCCTCCACTTT. This sequence encodes CASTTGGYNSPLHF.

This clonotype was counted many times. The CDR3, as DNA: TGTGCCAGCAGCTTAGTACTCGCCGAAGAGACCCAGTACTTC. Its translation: CASSLVLAEETQYF. The chain links TRBV7-9 to TRBJ2-5; D is ambiguous. CDR1 SEHNR and CDR2 FQNEAQ come from the germline V gene (reference sequence). Trimming removed 1 base at V and 3 bases at J, with 9 bases between. CDR3 length: 14 residues.

This clonotype was counted a few times. The chain recombines TRBV7-9 with TRBJ2-3, with D unclear. Germline lookup yields CDR1 SEHNR and CDR2 FQNEAQ (reference sequence). V lost 3 bases, J lost 4 bases, and 14 bases lay in between. The CDR3 consists of 15 residues. CDR3 sequence: CASSFHSGGADTQYF. Written as DNA, the CDR3 is TGTGCCAGCAGCTTCCACTCCGGCGGCGCAGATACGCAGTATTTT.

Comments on this clonotype: One junction end does not reproduce the germline sequence, and a read error may be involved. The rearrangement uses TRBV6-1 and TRBJ1-1; maybe TRBD1 (5 bases). CDR1 MNHNS and CDR2 SASEGT come from the germline V gene. This CDR3 has 12 residues. Here the CDR3 reads CASSESVRGHLF. The CDR3 DNA reads TGTGCCAGCAGTGAATCGGTACGGGGCCATCTCTTT.

This chain connects TRBV12-3 or TRBV12-4 to TRBJ2-7, with unresolved D. This CDR3 spans 15 amino acids. V was cut by 5 bases and J by 0 bases, with 14 bases left in between. The DNA of the CDR3 is TGTGCCAGCAGTCCCCTAGAAGATTACTCCTACGAGCAGTACTTC. Protein sequence: CASSPLEDYSYEQYF.

This clonotype appeared a few times. The rearrangement uses TRBV29-1 and TRBJ1-2; 8 bases fit TRBD1. The CDR3 totals 13 residues. Trimming at V came to 7 bases and at J to 2 bases, leaving 6 bases not matched to a gene. Germline CDR1 is SQVTM and CDR2 is ANQGSEA. CDR3 loop: CSDRTGTNYGYTF. CDR3 DNA: TGCAGCGACAGGACAGGGACGAACTATGGCTACACCTTC.

On this clonotype: A read error is possible here, since a much larger clone lies one base away. The V gene is TRBV28, the J gene TRBJ2-1, with D maybe TRBD1 (6 bases). This CDR3 has 15 amino acids. V gave up 4 bases and J gave up 7 bases, with 17 bases separating them. Germline assignment: CDR1 MDHEN and CDR2 SYDVKM. The CDR3 DNA follows: TGTGCCAGCAGTTCTCAGGGGCTCAGTAATAATGAGCAGTTCTTC. As protein: CASSSQGLSNNEQFF.

The gene calls are TRBV11-2 and TRBJ2-7; D is unclear. The CDR3 covers 15 residues. Per the germline V gene, CDR1 is SGHAT and CDR2 is FQNNGV. V lost 0 bases, J lost 1 base, and 10 bases lay in between. For the CDR3, the DNA is TGTGCCAGCAGCTTAGAAGTTCCCGATTCCTACGAGCAGTACTTC. The encoded protein is CASSLEVPDSYEQYF.

V and J are TRBV5-6 and TRBJ1-6; unclear D gene. Trimming pared 1 base from V and 8 bases from J, leaving 16 bases between. The length of the CDR3 is 16 residues. Germline V gene sequence: CDR1 SGHDT, CDR2 YYEEEE. DNA for the CDR3: TGTGCCAGCAGCTTGAAGTATCGGGCCAGCCATTCACCCCTCCACTTT. This sequence encodes CASSLKYRASHSPLHF. The complete variable domain, with remaining parts taken from reference TRBV5-6 and TRBJ1-6, reads DAGVTQSPTHLIKTRGQQVTLRCSPKSGHDTVSWYQQALGQGPQFIFQYYEEEERQRGNFPDRFSGHQFPNYSSELNVNALLLGDSALYLCASSLKYRASHSPLHFGNGTRLTVT.

In its sample, this clonotype was seen once. This chain connects TRBV20-1 to TRBJ2-1; TRBD2 matches at 11 bases. The V segment lost 5 bases and the J segment 4 bases; nucleotides outside the gene matches: 4. From germline, CDR1 is DFQATT and CDR2 SNEGSKA (reference sequence). The CDR3 is 14 residues long. The CDR3 loop is CSALTSGKYNEQFF. CDR3 nucleotides: TGCAGTGCTTTGACTAGCGGGAAATACAATGAGCAGTTCTTC.

In this sample, this clonotype turned up many times. This chain joins TRBV3-1 and TRBJ1-5, with 8 positions matching TRBD1. This CDR3 region has 14 residues. From germline, CDR1 is LGHDT and CDR2 YNNKEL (reference sequence). V lost 1 base and J lost 6; bases outside the gene matches: 2. CDR3 in amino acids: CASSQGTGSQPQHF. CDR3 nucleotide sequence: TGTGCCAGCAGCCAAGGGACAGGGAGTCAGCCCCAGCATTTT.

The chain joins TRBV27 to TRBJ2-1; TRBD2 aligns across 7 bases. The germline gives CDR1 MNHEY, CDR2 SMNVEV (reference sequence). The CDR3 loop spans 13 amino acids. Trimming cost V 1 base and J 9 bases; bases outside gene matches: 3. CDR3 DNA: TGTGCCAGCAGTTTATGGCGGGAGAGTGAGCAGTTCTTC. Its translation: CASSLWRESEQFF.

The V gene is TRBV12-3 or TRBV12-4, the J gene TRBJ1-2; 7 nucleotides match TRBD1. The ends lost 2 bases at V and 7 bases at J; junction bases unmatched: 4. The CDR3 is 13 residues long. The CDR3 bases are TGTGCCAGCAGTTTAAGAGGGGGCCCTGGCTACACCTTC. Translated: CASSLRGGPGYTF.

This clonotype was counted only a few times. The chain links TRBV20-1 to TRBJ2-7; 11 bases agree with TRBD2. The CDR3 is 17 residues long. In germline, CDR1 is DFQATT, CDR2 SNEGSKA (reference sequence). V lost 0 bases and J lost 5; bases outside the gene matches: 12. The CDR3 coding sequence is TGCAGTGCTAGAGATCCCCAAACTAGCGGGGGAAGCGACGAGCAGTACTTC. As protein: CSARDPQTSGGSDEQYF.

This clonotype was seen many times. CDR3: CASSAGTSGPYNEQFF. The CDR3 nucleotides are TGTGCCAGCAGTGCTGGGACTAGCGGACCGTACAATGAGCAGTTCTTC. This rearrangement joins TRBV6-1 to TRBJ2-1; 11 bases are shared with TRBD2. CDR1 is MNHNS and CDR2 is SASEGT in the germline V gene. This CDR3 has 16 residues. J was trimmed by 4 bases and V by 4 bases; bases with no gene match: 6.